This TCR beta chain was sequenced for a study of vaccination effects on CD4 cells after COVID-19. This clone was observed a few times. Its antigen is undetermined. Sequencing followed a ViraFEST assay step that expanded antigen-specific CD4+ T cells with viral peptide pools. Researchers isolated CD4+ T cells once approximately eleven days of culture had elapsed. Vaccinated recipients, who were negative for nucleocapsid antibodies, had no history of SARS-CoV-2 infection. Days 3 and 7 were when half the medium was replaced with IL-2 medium. With V trimmed by 3 bases and J by 8 bases, 4 bases remained unmatched. This CDR3 has 14 amino acids. From germline, CDR1 is MNHNS and CDR2 SASEGT. The protocol was immunoSEQ multiplex PCR, while the TCRdb copy is restricted to in-frame clones and leaves out a portion. The sample yields 35,000 to 55,000 clones, around 81% seen once.

The chain couples TRBV6-1 to TRBJ1-4, with TRBD1 identical over 9 bases. The receptor comes from a human donor who received a COVID-19 vaccine. The source material was CD4+ T cells from PBMCs cultured with SARS-CoV-2 spike peptides, sampled before COVID-19 vaccination. This CDR3 reads CASSDTGGEEKLFF. In nucleotides, the CDR3 is TGTGCCAGCAGTGACACAGGGGGCGAGGAAAAACTGTTTTTT.